Listed here are 16 T cell receptor beta chains from one sample, sequenced in a study of shared clonotypes between healthy human individuals. Measured with immunoSEQ multiplex PCR; TCRdb has only the in-frame clones, and not every one. In the table there are roughly 2,300,000 clones, 80% to 95% of which are singletons. The source material was naive CD4+ T cells from PBMCs. Subset given: CD45RA+ positively selected. Source of these receptors: a man between 18 and 29 years old in good health. Some clones in this sample may be carry-over from other donors' samples.

The rearrangement links TRBV5-4 to TRBJ1-1; D gene ambiguous. V lost 0 bases and J lost 1, with 7 bases in between. CDR1 is SGHNT and CDR2 is YYREEE in the germline V gene (reference sequence). This CDR3 has 14 amino acids. CDR3 region: CASSLDSGNTEAFF. Here the CDR3 DNA reads TGTGCCAGCAGCTTGGATTCCGGGAACACTGAAGCTTTCTTT.

V usage is TRBV4-2 and J usage is TRBJ1-4, with D uncertain. Germline CDR1 LGHNA, CDR2 YNFKEQ. The ends were cut back, 0 bases at V and 10 bases at J, with 21 bases in the middle. The CDR3 is 17 amino acids. Written as DNA, the CDR3 is TGTGCCAGCAGCCAAGATCTTCGCCCTATGAGAGTCGGAAAACTGTTTTTT. Protein product: CASSQDLRPMRVGKLFF.

This chain joins TRBV9 and TRBJ2-1, with 10 positions matching TRBD2. In germline, CDR1 is SGDLS, CDR2 YYNGEE. V dropped 2 bases and J dropped 6; count of bases not matched to a gene: 11. This CDR3 region has 17 residues. The CDR3 DNA follows: TGTGCCAGCAGCGTTGGGCCCCTCCTAGCGGGAGCCAATGAGCAGTTCTTC. Translated: CASSVGPLLAGANEQFF.

The chain carries TRBV30 and TRBJ2-5; 7 nucleotides match TRBD1. The CDR3 runs 15 residues. After removal of 1 base from V and 5 bases from J, the junction contained 10 bases not matched to a gene. In germline, CDR1 is GTSNPN, CDR2 SVGIG (reference sequence). CDR3 nucleotide sequence: TGTGCCTGGAGTGACCCTAGAGGGGGCCGGGAGACCCAGTACTTC. Its translation: CAWSDPRGGRETQYF.

On this clone: The sample carries other DNA sequences with the same CDR3. V gene TRBV18 combines with J gene TRBJ2-7; 9 nucleotides agree with TRBD2. After removal of 3 bases from V and 0 bases from J, the junction contained 3 bases not matched to a gene. The length of the CDR3 is 15 residues. Germline values: CDR1 KGHSH, CDR2 LQKENI. Here the CDR3 reads CASSPVSGSSYEQYF. As DNA, the CDR3 is TGTGCCAGCTCACCGGTTAGCGGGAGCTCCTACGAGCAGTACTTC.

J is TRBJ2-7 and V is TRBV7-9; perhaps TRBD2 as D (6 bases). Looked up from germline, CDR1 is SEHNR and CDR2 is FQNEAQ (reference sequence). The CDR3 loop spans 16 amino acids. The V gene lost 4 bases and the J gene lost 5 bases, with 21 bases spanning the gap. The CDR3 region has the DNA TGTGCCAGCAGCTCCATTCGGGACTTTGTTGGGGACGAGCAGTACTTC. Protein: CASSSIRDFVGDEQYF.

CDR3 sequence: CASSQVVAGSNQPQHF. Written as DNA, the CDR3 is TGCGCCAGCAGCCAAGTCGTTGCGGGGAGCAATCAGCCCCAGCATTTT. V is TRBV4-1 and J is TRBJ1-5, with unresolved D. Trimming cost V 1 base and J 1 base, with 11 bases left between them. CDR1 MGHRA and CDR2 YSYEKL come from the germline V gene. This CDR3 contains 16 residues.

The count of this clone is one. The chain employs TRBV11-3 and TRBJ2-1; 11 nucleotides align to TRBD1. The V gene's germline CDR1 is SGHNT and CDR2 YENEEA. CDR3 size: 16 residues. Losses at the gene ends were 5 bases for V and 10 bases for J; bases not matched to a gene: 13. The CDR3 nucleotides are TGTGCCAGCAGCCCGACAGGACAGGGGGCTAGGACCGAGCAGTTCTTC. Amino acids: CASSPTGQGARTEQFF.

To note about this clone: The sample contains more than one DNA sequence encoding this CDR3. The genes are TRBV7-9 and TRBJ1-2, with 7 nucleotides matching TRBD1. The length of the CDR3 is 14 residues. With V trimmed by 1 base and J by 5 bases, 4 bases remained unmatched. Germline CDR1 SEHNR, CDR2 FQNEAQ (reference sequence). CDR3 sequence: CASSLDRGGYGYTF. CDR3 DNA sequence: TGTGCCAGCAGCTTAGACAGGGGAGGGTATGGCTACACCTTC.

The rearrangement joins TRBV7-9 to TRBJ2-1; TRBD2 agrees at 11 bases. This CDR3 region has 15 residues. Trimming took 5 bases from V and 7 from J; bases not matched to a gene: 7. The V gene's germline CDR1 is SEHNR and CDR2 FQNEAQ (reference sequence). CDR3 nucleotide sequence: TGTGCCAGCAGCCGGGGACTAGCGGAACGGAATGAGCAGTTCTTC. Its protein product is CASSRGLAERNEQFF.

This clone was counted between two and nine times. The chain couples TRBV11-2 to TRBJ1-1, with TRBD1 matching 8 bases. V gave up 3 bases and J gave up 4 bases; unmatched junction bases: 4. This CDR3 contains 14 residues. CDR1 is SGHAT and CDR2 is FQNNGV in the germline V gene. The CDR3 sequence is CASSFDRGTTEAFF. DNA of the CDR3: TGTGCCAGCAGCTTCGACAGGGGAACCACTGAAGCTTTCTTT.

V is TRBV18 and J is TRBJ1-1; D perhaps matches TRBD1 (5 bases). V was cut by 3 bases and J by 7 bases, with 15 bases left in between. The CDR3 sequence is 14 residues long. Germline values: CDR1 KGHSH, CDR2 LQKENI. CDR3 DNA: TGTGCCAGCTCACCCCCGGGCAGGGCCGGTGAAGCTTTCTTT. This translates into CASSPPGRAGEAFF.

This clone has just a few counts. The chain has TRBV10-1 and TRBJ1-1; D unresolved. Between the trimmed V and J ends, which lost 8 bases and 1 base, there was a span of 8 bases. Germline V CDR1 and CDR2: WNHNN, SYGVQD (reference sequence). The CDR3 is made up of 12 amino acids. In DNA, the CDR3 is TGCGCCAGCTCCCCAGGGAACACTGAAGCTTTCTTT. It specifies CASSPGNTEAFF.

The chain couples TRBV21-1 to TRBJ2-7. TRBV21-1 is shown as a pseudogene. The CDR3 has 14 amino acids. CDR3 sequence reads: CASRWGAGDHEQYF. The CDR3 DNA reads as TGTGCCAGCCGCTGGGGGGCAGGGGACCACGAGCAGTACTTC.

The J gene is TRBJ1-1, the V gene TRBV9; D is perhaps TRBD1 (6 bases). This CDR3 region has 16 residues. CDR1 SGDLS and CDR2 YYNGEE come from the germline V gene. V lost 0 bases and J 3 bases, leaving 15 bases between the germline ends. For the CDR3, the DNA is TGTGCCAGCAGCGTAGCGCAGGGAGGGGGATACACTGAAGCTTTCTTT. It is translated as CASSVAQGGGYTEAFF.

The genes are TRBV28 and TRBJ1-1, with 8 bases fitting TRBD1. The CDR3 loop spans 14 amino acids. V lost 4 bases, J lost 3 bases, and 4 bases stayed unmatched. From germline, CDR1 is MDHEN and CDR2 SYDVKM. This chain's CDR3 is CASSSGGRDTEAFF. As DNA, the CDR3 is TGTGCCAGCAGTTCAGGGGGCAGGGACACTGAAGCTTTCTTT.